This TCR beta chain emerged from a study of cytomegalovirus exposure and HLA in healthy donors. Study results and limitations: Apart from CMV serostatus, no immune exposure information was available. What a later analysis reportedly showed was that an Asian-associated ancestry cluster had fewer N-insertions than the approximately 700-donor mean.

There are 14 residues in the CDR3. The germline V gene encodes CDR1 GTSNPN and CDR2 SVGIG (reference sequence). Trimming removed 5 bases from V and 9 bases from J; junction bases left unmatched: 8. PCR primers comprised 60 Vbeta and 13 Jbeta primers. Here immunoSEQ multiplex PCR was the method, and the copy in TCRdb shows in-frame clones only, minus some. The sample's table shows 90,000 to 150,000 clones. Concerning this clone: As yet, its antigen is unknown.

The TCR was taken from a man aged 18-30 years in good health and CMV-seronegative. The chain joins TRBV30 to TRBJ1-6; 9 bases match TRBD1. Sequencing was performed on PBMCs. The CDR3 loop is CAWGGTGNASPLHF. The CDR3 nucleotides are TGTGCCTGGGGTGGGACAGGGAACGCTTCACCCCTCCACTTT.